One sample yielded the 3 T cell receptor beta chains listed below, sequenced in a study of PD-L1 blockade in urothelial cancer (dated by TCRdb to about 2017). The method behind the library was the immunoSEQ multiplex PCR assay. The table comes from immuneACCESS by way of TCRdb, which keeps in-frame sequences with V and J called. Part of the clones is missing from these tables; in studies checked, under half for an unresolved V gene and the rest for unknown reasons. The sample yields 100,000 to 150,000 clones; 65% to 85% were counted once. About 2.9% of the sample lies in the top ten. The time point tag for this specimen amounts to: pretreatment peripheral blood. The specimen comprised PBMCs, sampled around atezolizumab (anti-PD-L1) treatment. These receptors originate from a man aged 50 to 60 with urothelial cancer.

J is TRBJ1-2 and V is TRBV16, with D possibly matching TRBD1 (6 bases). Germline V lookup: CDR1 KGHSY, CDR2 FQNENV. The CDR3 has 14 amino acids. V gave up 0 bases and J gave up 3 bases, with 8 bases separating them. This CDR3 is CASSQSWTDYGYTF. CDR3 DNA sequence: TGTGCCAGCAGCCAATCTTGGACAGACTATGGCTACACCTTC.

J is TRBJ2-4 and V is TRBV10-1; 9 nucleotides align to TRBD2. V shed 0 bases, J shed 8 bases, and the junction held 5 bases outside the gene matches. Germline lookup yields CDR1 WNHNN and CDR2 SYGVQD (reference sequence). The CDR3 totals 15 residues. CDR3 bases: TGCGCCAGCAGTGAGTCGATTTTAGCGGGGGACATTCAGTACTTC. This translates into CASSESILAGDIQYF.

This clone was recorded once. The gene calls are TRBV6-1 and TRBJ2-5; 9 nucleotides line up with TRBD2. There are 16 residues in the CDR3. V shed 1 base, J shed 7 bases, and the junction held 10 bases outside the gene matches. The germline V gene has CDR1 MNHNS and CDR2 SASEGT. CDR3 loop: CASSEVRSSGIRTQYF. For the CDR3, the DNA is TGTGCCAGCAGTGAAGTACGGTCTAGCGGGATTAGGACCCAGTACTTC.